These T cell receptor beta chains were read from a single sample in a study of T cells in tuberculosis. The repertoire was sequenced with immunoSEQ multiplex PCR; TCRdb's copy has only in-frame clones and lacks some. This table has about 53,000 clones, roughly 96% appearing once. Sequenced material: PBMCs, taken at tuberculosis diagnosis. These receptors came from an adult with tuberculosis. CDR3s include the opening cysteine and the closing phenylalanine or tryptophan. A D gene is named only where the DNA matches it firmly. Size is omitted from some rows. Given values are once, few, many or a class for expanded clones.

d_gene	abundance	v_gene	j_gene	CDR3aa	CDR3nt
-	-	TRBV7-2	TRBJ1-2	CASPGGADYGYTF	TGTGCCAGCCCTGGAGGCGCCGACTATGGCTACACCTTC
TRBD2	-	TRBV7-2	TRBJ2-7	CASSLNSGISYEQYF	TGTGCCAGCAGCTTAAACAGCGGGATATCCTACGAGCAGTACTTC
-	-	TRBV30	TRBJ1-3	CAWSGLNRGNTIYF	TGTGCCTGGAGTGGACTGAACAGGGGAAACACCATATATTTT
-	-	TRBV15	TRBJ2-7	CATSKSGAGYEQYF	TGTGCCACCAGCAAGTCGGGAGCCGGCTACGAGCAGTACTTC
TRBD2	-	TRBV14	TRBJ2-2	CASSQASGFTGELFF	TGTGCCAGCAGCCAAGCTAGCGGGTTCACCGGGGAGCTGTTTTTT
-	-	TRBV28	TRBJ1-2	CASRSGESDGYTF	TGTGCCAGCAGGTCGGGGGAAAGCGATGGCTACACCTTC
-	few	TRBV9	TRBJ2-5	CASSIGTAGETQYF	TGTGCCAGCAGCATCGGGACGGCGGGGGAGACCCAGTACTTC
-	-	TRBV15	TRBJ2-2	CATSRETLNTGELFF	TGTGCCACCAGCAGAGAGACTCTGAACACCGGGGAGCTGTTTTTT
-	-	TRBV29-1	TRBJ1-2	CSVGIDSSSYTF	TGCAGCGTTGGAATTGACAGTTCAAGCTACACCTTC
-	-	TRBV5-1	TRBJ2-5	CASSLAGVLETQYF	TGCGCCAGCAGCTTGGCCGGGGTCCTGGAGACCCAGTACTTC
-	-	TRBV10-3	TRBJ1-5	CAISEPGGQPQHF	TGTGCCATCAGTGAACCAGGTGGACAGCCCCAGCATTTT
-	-	TRBV19	TRBJ1-5	CASSPRTVSNQPQHF	TGTGCCAGTAGTCCCAGGACAGTTAGCAATCAGCCCCAGCATTTT
TRBD1	once	TRBV6-5	TRBJ2-1	CASSPDRGPYNEQFF	TGTGCCAGCAGCCCCGACAGGGGGCCCTACAATGAGCAGTTCTTC
TRBD1	-	TRBV5-4	TRBJ2-7	CASSSRDRFYEQYF	TGTGCCAGCAGCTCCCGGGACAGGTTCTACGAGCAGTACTTC
-	once	TRBV27	TRBJ1-2	CASSPTLLGGLNYGYTF	TGTGCCAGCAGTCCAACCCTATTGGGGGGGCTTAACTATGGCTACACCTTC
-	-	TRBV28	TRBJ1-1	CASSKLDRLNTEAFF	TGTGCCAGCAGCAAATTAGACAGGTTGAACACTGAAGCTTTCTTT
TRBD1	-	TRBV28	TRBJ1-6	CASSPERTGGGSPLHF	TGTGCCAGCAGTCCCGAGAGGACAGGGGGCGGATCACCCCTCCACTTT
-	once	TRBV28	TRBJ1-1	CASSLFWRGGFGTEAFF	TGTGCCAGCAGTTTATTTTGGAGGGGGGGATTTGGTACTGAAGCTTTCTTT
-	-	TRBV5-6	TRBJ1-2	CASSLGRVERGYTF	TGTGCCAGCAGCTTGGGCAGGGTAGAGCGTGGCTACACCTTC
TRBD1	-	TRBV29-1	TRBJ1-1	CSVEGQGSPEAFF	TGCAGCGTAGAGGGACAGGGTAGCCCTGAAGCTTTCTTT
TRBD1	-	TRBV6-6	TRBJ2-2	CASSYFRGQGTGELFF	TGTGCCAGCAGTTACTTCCGGGGACAGGGGACCGGGGAGCTGTTTTTT
-	once	TRBV2	TRBJ2-1	CASRQSSYNEQFF	TGTGCCAGCAGACAAAGCTCCTACAATGAGCAGTTCTTC
-	-	TRBV2	TRBJ1-3	CASSEVRNTIYF	TGTGCCAGCAGTGAAGTTAGAAACACCATATATTTT
-	-	TRBV28	TRBJ2-3	CASLDSSTDTQYF	TGTGCCAGCCTGGACAGTAGCACAGATACGCAGTATTTT
TRBD1	-	TRBV30	TRBJ2-2	CAWSRTGTTGELFF	TGTGCCTGGAGTAGGACAGGGACTACCGGGGAGCTGTTTTTT
TRBD2	-	TRBV19	TRBJ2-2	CASSIGGSGTGELFF	TGTGCCAGTAGTATTGGCGGGAGTGGGACCGGGGAGCTGTTTTTT
-	-	TRBV11-3	TRBJ2-1	CASSLAQGKGEQFF	TGTGCCAGCAGCTTAGCACAGGGAAAAGGGGAGCAGTTCTTC
-	-	TRBV27	TRBJ2-2	CASSSLRDFAPGELFF	TGTGCCAGCAGTTCCCTCAGGGACTTCGCGCCCGGGGAGCTGTTTTTT
-	-	TRBV5-1	TRBJ2-3	CASSLAFSSSRTDTQYF	TGCGCCAGCAGCTTGGCCTTTTCGTCCTCCCGCACAGATACGCAGTATTTT
-	-	TRBV30	TRBJ2-4	CASTSMDIQYF	TGTGCCAGTACTAGTATGGACATTCAGTACTTC
TRBD2	few	TRBV12-5	TRBJ2-4	CASGLGLAENIQYF	TGTGCTAGTGGTCTGGGACTAGCCGAAAACATTCAGTACTTC
-	-	TRBV6-5	TRBJ1-1	CASSYTGNTEAFF	TGTGCCAGCAGTTACACAGGAAACACTGAAGCTTTCTTT
-	-	TRBV4-1	TRBJ2-7	CASSQGQGGASYEQYF	TGCGCCAGCAGCCAGGGTCAGGGCGGTGCCTCCTACGAGCAGTACTTC
-	-	TRBV19	TRBJ2-5	CASTSGETQYF	TGTGCCAGTACCTCAGGAGAGACCCAGTACTTC
TRBD1	-	TRBV10-2	TRBJ2-1	CASKEWTGDTYNEQFF	TGCGCCAGCAAGGAGTGGACAGGGGACACGTACAATGAGCAGTTCTTC
-	-	TRBV6-1	TRBJ2-4	CASSAKAEVAKNIQYF	TGTGCCAGCAGTGCGAAAGCGGAAGTAGCCAAAAACATTCAGTACTTC
TRBD1	-	TRBV6-5	TRBJ1-2	CASSRDRDYGYTF	TGTGCCAGCAGTCGGGACAGGGACTATGGCTACACCTTC
-	-	TRBV4-3	TRBJ1-2	CASSQDLGIDYGYTF	TGCGCCAGCAGCCAAGACTTGGGCATCGACTATGGCTACACCTTC
-	-	TRBV7-2	TRBJ2-1	CASSLGIDSSNEQFF	TGTGCCAGCAGCTTAGGAATAGACTCCTCCAATGAGCAGTTCTTC
-	-	TRBV28	TRBJ2-1	CASSFFGGNGEQFF	TGTGCCAGCAGTTTCTTTGGCGGGAACGGTGAGCAGTTCTTC
-	-	TRBV7-2	TRBJ2-3	CASSLGSGGGSDTQYF	TGTGCCAGCAGCTTAGGGTCCGGGGGAGGTTCAGATACGCAGTATTTT
-	-	TRBV5-1	TRBJ2-2	CASSLVGRVNTGELFF	TGCGCCAGCAGCTTGGTTGGCAGGGTAAACACCGGGGAGCTGTTTTTT
-	-	TRBV6-6	TRBJ1-6	CASSYSRGDSPLHF	TGTGCCAGCAGTTACTCTCGCGGGGATTCACCCCTCCACTTT
TRBD1	-	TRBV19	TRBJ1-5	CASSLDGTGVNQPQHF	TGTGCCAGTAGTCTGGACGGGACAGGCGTTAATCAGCCCCAGCATTTT
TRBD1	few	TRBV29-1	TRBJ1-1	CSVQTGGTEAFF	TGCAGCGTGCAGACAGGGGGCACTGAAGCTTTCTTT
-	-	TRBV4-1	TRBJ2-7	CASSQELGEQYF	TGCGCCAGCAGCCAAGAACTAGGCGAGCAGTACTTC
-	-	TRBV5-1	TRBJ1-1	CASSLEAGPVAEAFF	TGCGCCAGCAGCTTGGAGGCAGGGCCTGTCGCTGAAGCTTTCTTT
-	-	TRBV6-6	TRBJ2-1	CASSYRSTTIQFF	TGTGCCAGCAGTTATCGATCAACGACTATCCAGTTCTTC
-	-	TRBV9	TRBJ2-3	CASSVVGHTQYF	TGTGCCAGCAGCGTGGTGGGGCATACGCAGTATTTT
-	-	TRBV4-3	TRBJ2-2	CASSQDFGLGELFF	TGCGCCAGCAGCCAAGATTTCGGTTTGGGGGAGCTGTTTTTT
-	-	TRBV2	TRBJ2-1	CASSRPRGNNEQFF	TGTGCCAGCAGTCGACCCCGGGGGAACAATGAGCAGTTCTTC